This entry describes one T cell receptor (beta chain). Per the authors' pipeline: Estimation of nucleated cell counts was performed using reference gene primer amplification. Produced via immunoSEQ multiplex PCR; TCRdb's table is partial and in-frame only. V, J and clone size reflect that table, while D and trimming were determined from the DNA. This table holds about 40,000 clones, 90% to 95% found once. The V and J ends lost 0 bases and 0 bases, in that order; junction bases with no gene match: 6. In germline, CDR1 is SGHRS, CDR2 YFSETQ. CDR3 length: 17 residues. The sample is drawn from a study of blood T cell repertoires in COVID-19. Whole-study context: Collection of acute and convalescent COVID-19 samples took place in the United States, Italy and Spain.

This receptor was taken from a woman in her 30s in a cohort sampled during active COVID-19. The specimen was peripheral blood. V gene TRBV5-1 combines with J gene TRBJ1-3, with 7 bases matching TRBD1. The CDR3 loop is CASSLVGGQSSGNTIYF. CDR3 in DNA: TGCGCCAGCAGCTTGGTAGGGGGACAGAGCTCTGGAAACACCATATATTTT.